One and the same sample provided the 30 T cell receptor beta chains below, sequenced in a study of cytomegalovirus exposure and HLA in healthy donors. In the PCR, 60 Vbeta and 13 Jbeta primers were used. The data were produced by immunoSEQ multiplex PCR, yet TCRdb's version contains in-frame clones alone and is incomplete. The sample holds approximately 110,000 clones, roughly 81% seen once. The sample comprised PBMCs. Receptor source: a woman aged 25 to 39 in good health and CMV-seronegative.

This clone showed up just a few times. This sequence joins TRBV10-1 and TRBJ1-5; 7 bases line up with TRBD1. Germline lookup yields CDR1 WNHNN and CDR2 SYGVQD (reference sequence). The CDR3 consists of 20 residues. The junction had 20 bases not matched to a gene; V was cut back by 6 bases and J by 0 bases. The CDR3 region has the DNA TGCGCCAGCAGCGTAATAACCGGGACAGAAACGAGTTATAGCAATCAGCCCCAGCATTTT. Translated: CASSVITGTETSYSNQPQHF.

This clone was seen just once. This chain uses TRBV18 with TRBJ2-1; 10 bases map to TRBD1. V was pared by 6 bases and J by 5 bases, with 10 bases of the junction left unmatched. This CDR3 spans 16 amino acids. Germline assignment: CDR1 KGHSH and CDR2 LQKENI. The DNA of the CDR3 is TGTGCCAGCTCCCTTACGGGACAGGGGATGAACAATGAGCAGTTCTTC. It codes for CASSLTGQGMNNEQFF.

This sequence joins TRBV7-3 and TRBJ2-1; 7 bases are shared with TRBD1. Trimming took 1 base from V and 9 from J; bases not matched to a gene: 12. The germline CDR1 and CDR2 sequences are SGHTA and FQGTGA. This CDR3 comprises 16 residues. In DNA form, the CDR3 reads TGTGCCAGCAGCTTAAACGGGAAAGGGGGCCTAGGTGAGCAGTTCTTC. Amino acids: CASSLNGKGGLGEQFF.

V gene TRBV11-3 combines with J gene TRBJ1-1; 7 bases fit TRBD1. The CDR3 runs to 14 residues. Germline CDR1 and CDR2: SGHNT and YENEEA. V lost 6 bases to trimming and J lost 4 bases; unmatched junction nucleotides: 8. The CDR3 loop reads CASSPGGISTEAFF. The CDR3 coding sequence is TGTGCCAGCAGTCCAGGGGGTATAAGCACTGAAGCTTTCTTT.

This clone was found a few times. The CDR3 protein is CASSDLGQVSYEQYF. The CDR3 nucleotides are TGTGCCAGCAGTGATTTAGGACAGGTCTCCTACGAGCAGTACTTC. The chain is built from TRBV2 and TRBJ2-7, with 7 bases identical to TRBD1. Germline loops: CDR1 SNHLY, CDR2 FYNNEI. This CDR3 contains 15 residues. V lost 3 bases and J lost 0; bases outside the gene matches: 5.

This clone came up a few times. CDR3: CASSKNRAEAFF. CDR3 DNA: TGTGCCAGCAGCAAGAACAGGGCTGAAGCTTTCTTT. The chain employs TRBV11-1 and TRBJ1-1, with D perhaps matching TRBD1 (6 bases). V lost 5 bases, J lost 6 bases, and 10 bases lay in between. The CDR3 has 12 amino acids. Germline-derived CDR1 and CDR2 are SGHAT and FQDESV (reference sequence).

V gene TRBV7-6 combines with J gene TRBJ2-7; D may be TRBD1 (6 bases). From germline, CDR1 is SGHVS and CDR2 FNYEAQ. This CDR3 is built from 14 residues. V was shortened by 6 bases and J by 5 bases, with 17 bases between the two germline ends. The CDR3 DNA follows: TGTGCCAGCAGTTTTGCTACAGGGTCGGACGAGCAGTACTTC. It specifies CASSFATGSDEQYF.

This clone showed up just once. The V and J genes are TRBV4-3 and TRBJ2-3; 9 bases line up with TRBD1. Trimming removed 1 base from V and 1 base from J; junction bases left unmatched: 0. The CDR3 totals 15 residues. Germline assignment: CDR1 LGHNA and CDR2 YSLEER. The CDR3 region is CASSQGTGGTDTQYF. The DNA for the CDR3 is TGCGCCAGCAGCCAAGGGACAGGGGGCACAGATACGCAGTATTTT.

The J gene is TRBJ2-7, the V gene TRBV9; 9 nucleotides align to TRBD1. This CDR3 has 16 amino acids. Germline-derived CDR1 and CDR2 are SGDLS and YYNGEE. Trimming cost V 3 bases and J 7 bases; bases outside gene matches: 14. CDR3 DNA sequence: TGTGCCAGCAGCGGAACCGTCGGGACAGGGTCTGGGGAGCAGTACTTC. It codes for CASSGTVGTGSGEQYF.

The rearrangement links TRBV11-2 to TRBJ2-5, with TRBD1 identical over 9 bases. Matching the DNA end better, TRBJ2-7 makes the J call doubtful. From germline, CDR1 is SGHAT and CDR2 FQNNGV. The CDR3 is 15 amino acids. The CDR3 DNA sequence: TGTGCCAGCAGCTTTTCGACAGGGGGGAACTACGAGCAGTACTTC. Protein: CASSFSTGGNYEQYF.

This clone was found a few times. This chain uses TRBV6-5 with TRBJ1-3, with D perhaps matching TRBD1 (6 bases). CDR1 is MNHEY and CDR2 is SVGAGI in the germline V gene. The ends were cut back, 6 bases at V and 2 bases at J, with 14 bases in the middle. The CDR3 loop spans 15 amino acids. The CDR3 region has the DNA TGTGCCAGCAGCCCCCATTCAGGGGCTGGAAACACCATATATTTT. Translated: CASSPHSGAGNTIYF.

CDR3 protein: CASSLAGGPDTQYF. CDR3 nucleotides: TGCGCCAGCAGCTTGGCCGGTGGGCCAGATACGCAGTATTTT. The rearrangement uses TRBV5-1 and TRBJ2-3; no clear D gene. CDR3 size: 14 residues. CDR1 and CDR2 from the germline V gene are SGHRS and YFSETQ. V dropped 0 bases and J dropped 4 bases, with 9 bases sitting between them.

This chain links TRBV29-1 with TRBJ2-7, with 10 bases fitting TRBD1. J lost 5 bases, V lost 2 bases, and 9 bases had no gene match. This CDR3 comprises 15 residues. The germline V gene encodes CDR1 SQVTM and CDR2 ANQGSEA. DNA for the CDR3: TGCAGCGTTGAAAACGTGGGACAGGGGTTTGACGAGCAGTACTTC. Amino acid sequence: CSVENVGQGFDEQYF.

The rearrangement links TRBV7-3 to TRBJ2-3; 8 bases line up with TRBD2. Germline trimming cut 5 bases from V and 5 bases from J; bases unmatched to any gene: 6. Germline assignment: CDR1 SGHTA and CDR2 FQGTGA. CDR3 length: 14 amino acids. CDR3 bases: TGTGCCAGCAGCCACGGGGGGGCCGGAGATACGCAGTATTTT. Amino acids: CASSHGGAGDTQYF.

This chain links TRBV6-6 with TRBJ2-7; no reliable D call. CDR1 and CDR2 from the germline V gene are MNHNY and SVGAGI (reference sequence). This CDR3 is built from 13 residues. Trimming left V 8 bases short and J 2 bases short, with 13 bases between. CDR3 sequence: CASVPAPTYEQYF. CDR3 nucleotides: TGTGCCAGCGTACCCGCGCCGACCTACGAGCAGTACTTC.

The gene calls are TRBV4-2 and TRBJ2-3; D may be TRBD2 (7 bases). The V gene lost 3 bases and the J gene lost 0 bases, with 16 bases spanning the gap. The germline V gene encodes CDR1 LGHNA and CDR2 YNFKEQ. The CDR3 spans 17 residues. The DNA for the CDR3 is TGTGCCAGCAGCCAGGGGGGGGGCCTCGGAAGCACAGATACGCAGTATTTT. This sequence encodes CASSQGGGLGSTDTQYF.

This clone has just one count. V and J are TRBV4-3 and TRBJ2-7, with 8 bases that match TRBD2. The germline V gene has CDR1 LGHNA and CDR2 YSLEER. J was trimmed by 4 bases and V by 0 bases; bases with no gene match: 8. CDR3 length equals 16 residues. CDR3 region: CASSQDSAGGDYEQYF. The CDR3 DNA is TGCGCCAGCAGCCAAGATTCGGCGGGAGGAGATTACGAGCAGTACTTC.

The V and J genes are TRBV7-2 and TRBJ2-2; the match to TRBD2 covers 9 bases. This CDR3 is 15 amino acids long. Germline V gene data show CDR1 as SGHTA and CDR2 as FQGNSA. The V and J ends lost 1 base and 6 bases, in that order; junction bases with no gene match: 3. CDR3 loop: CASSLGLAGSGELFF. CDR3 sequence (DNA): TGTGCCAGCAGCTTAGGCCTAGCGGGATCCGGGGAGCTGTTTTTT.

This chain links TRBV11-3 with TRBJ1-4, with 7 bases that match TRBD1. The V and J ends lost 5 bases and 4 bases, in that order; junction bases with no gene match: 7. The CDR3 totals 15 residues. Germline V gene data show CDR1 as SGHNT and CDR2 as YENEEA. The CDR3 DNA reads TGTGCCAGCAGCCCCGGGACAGCGATTAATGAAAAACTGTTTTTT. Translated, it gives CASSPGTAINEKLFF.

CDR3 sequence (DNA): TGTGCCAGCAGTCAGGGACTAGCGGGGGGGCGGGGCACAGATACGCAGTATTTT. This codes for CASSQGLAGGRGTDTQYF. The genes are TRBV27 and TRBJ2-3, with 16 bases fitting TRBD2. With V trimmed by 5 bases and J by 1 base, 6 bases remained unmatched. This CDR3 comprises 18 residues. Germline loops: CDR1 MNHEY, CDR2 SMNVEV (reference sequence).

This clone has only one observation. This chain connects TRBV30 to TRBJ1-3; tentative D call: TRBD1 (5 bases). Trimming took 1 base from V and 0 from J, leaving 10 bases between them. This CDR3 is 15 amino acids long. Per germline, CDR1 GTSNPN and CDR2 SVGIG (reference sequence). CDR3: CAWSAWGHSGNTIYF. CDR3 in DNA: TGTGCCTGGAGTGCGTGGGGCCACTCTGGAAACACCATATATTTT.

The J gene is TRBJ1-1, the V gene TRBV5-6, with TRBD1 identical over 7 bases. The CDR3 is 14 residues long. Losses at the gene ends were 4 bases for V and 8 bases for J; bases not matched to a gene: 11. CDR1 and CDR2 (germline): SGHDT, YYEEEE. For the CDR3, the DNA is TGTGCCAGCAGCAAGGTCGACAGGGTAGGAGAAGCTTTCTTT. Translation: CASSKVDRVGEAFF.

The chain joins TRBV9 to TRBJ1-6, with 7 nucleotides matching TRBD1. This CDR3 comprises 16 residues. The V gene end was trimmed by 4 bases and the J gene end by 2 bases; junction bases not matched to a gene: 6. Germline CDR1 SGDLS, CDR2 YYNGEE. This CDR3 reads CASSLTGSAYNSPLHF. The CDR3 coding sequence is TGTGCCAGCAGCCTGACAGGGAGCGCCTATAATTCACCCCTCCACTTT.

This clone was recorded a few times. Germline is not matched at one junction end, which may reflect a read error. This chain uses TRBV18 with TRBJ1-3; a weak D match, TRBD1 (6 bases). This CDR3 comprises 15 residues. CDR1 KGHSH and CDR2 LQKENI come from the germline V gene. CDR3 sequence reads: CASSGGQSQGNTIYF. The CDR3 DNA sequence: TGCGCCAGCTCCGGAGGACAGAGCCAAGGAAACACCATATATTTT.

V usage is TRBV21-1 and J usage is TRBJ1-1; the DNA was not compared with TRBD1, the D call given in the table. TRBV21-1 is recorded as a pseudogene. CDR3 length equals 14 residues. CDR3 amino acids: CASSTYRVGTEAFF. The CDR3 DNA reads TGTGCCAGCAGCACCTACAGGGTTGGCACTGAAGCTTTCTTT.

J is TRBJ2-6 and V is TRBV6-5; 7 bases agree with TRBD2. This CDR3 spans 16 amino acids. The V gene end was trimmed by 4 bases and the J gene end by 0 bases; junction bases not matched to a gene: 3. The germline gives CDR1 MNHEY, CDR2 SVGAGI. In DNA, the CDR3 is TGTGCCAGCAGTTTTGGACTAGTCTCTGGGGCCAACGTCCTGACTTTC. Translating it yields CASSFGLVSGANVLTF.

V is TRBV2 and J is TRBJ2-7; 7 bases are a match to TRBD2. The CDR3 has 15 amino acids. Germline values: CDR1 SNHLY, CDR2 FYNNEI. The ends lost 3 bases at V and 2 bases at J; junction bases unmatched: 7. This chain's CDR3 is CASSEIGAGPYEQYF. The CDR3, as DNA: TGTGCCAGCAGTGAGATAGGAGCGGGGCCCTACGAGCAGTACTTC.

A single count supports this clone. The chain joins TRBV28 to TRBJ2-7, with 11 bases that match TRBD2. V dropped 5 bases and J dropped 4; count of bases not matched to a gene: 10. In germline, CDR1 is MDHEN, CDR2 SYDVKM. The CDR3 consists of 16 residues. For the CDR3, the DNA is TGTGCCAGCAGTCCCGGGACGGCTAGCGGGAGGTACGAGCAGTACTTC. Encoded protein: CASSPGTASGRYEQYF.

The CDR3 here is CASSFSGTGGWEAFF. The CDR3, as DNA: TGTGCCAGCAGCTTTTCCGGGACAGGGGGCTGGGAGGCTTTCTTT. This chain joins TRBV7-9 and TRBJ1-1; 12 nucleotides line up with TRBD1. V was clipped by 3 bases and J by 11 bases; unmatched bases: 10. The germline V gene encodes CDR1 SEHNR and CDR2 FQNEAQ (reference sequence). This CDR3 region has 15 residues.

V usage is TRBV7-2 and J usage is TRBJ1-1, with a possible D match to TRBD1 (6 bases). With 2 bases removed from V and 2 bases from J, the gap between germline ends came to 15 bases. The CDR3 is made up of 16 amino acids. Germline assignment: CDR1 SGHTA and CDR2 FQGNSA. This CDR3 reads CASSLPQGFINTEAFF. The CDR3 bases are TGTGCCAGCAGCTTACCCCAGGGGTTTATTAACACTGAAGCTTTCTTT.